This passage covers 24 T cell receptor beta chains from one sample sequenced in a study of blood T cell repertoires in COVID-19. The table came from immunoSEQ multiplex PCR; TCRdb's copy has only in-frame clones and leaves some out. The data hold just over 90,000 clones, with roughly 90% observed a single time. The sample consisted of peripheral blood. All receptors come from a woman over 75 with acute or convalescent COVID-19.

This clone has only one observation. The chain recombines TRBV6-5 with TRBJ1-2; weak D call: TRBD1 (5 bases). Trimming stripped 2 bases from V and 4 bases from J, with 17 bases between. In germline, CDR1 is MNHEY, CDR2 SVGAGI. This CDR3 is built from 16 residues. CDR3: CASSYDAQGFIYGYTF. In nucleotides, the CDR3 is TGTGCCAGCAGTTACGATGCTCAGGGTTTCATCTATGGCTACACCTTC.

V gene TRBV21-1 combines with J gene TRBJ2-5; the D call of TRBD1 is as the table states it, not checked on the DNA. TRBV21-1 is listed as a pseudogene. The CDR3 contains 17 residues. The CDR3 sequence: CASSNFAARGLEETQYF. CDR3 DNA: TGTGCCAGCAGCAACTTCGCGGCGAGGGGGCTAGAGGAGACCCAGTACTTC.

The J gene is TRBJ1-5, the V gene TRBV6-5; D call uncertain. Germline V CDR1 and CDR2: MNHEY, SVGAGI. The V and J ends lost 6 bases and 6 bases respectively, with 15 bases between them. This CDR3 contains 14 residues. This CDR3 is CASSLGAFGQPQHF. CDR3 coding DNA: TGTGCCAGCAGCCTTGGAGCGTTCGGTCAGCCCCAGCATTTT.

This sequence joins TRBV27 and TRBJ1-2; D possibly corresponds to TRBD1 (5 bases). CDR1 MNHEY and CDR2 SMNVEV come from the germline V gene (reference sequence). CDR3 length: 15 amino acids. V was clipped by 0 bases and J by 7 bases, with 15 bases between them. The DNA of the CDR3 is TGTGCCAGCAGTTTATCCACGGGGGGGGTTGGTGGCTACACCTTC. Protein product: CASSLSTGGVGGYTF.

The chain has TRBV11-2 and TRBJ2-3; 12 bases map to TRBD1. CDR3 length: 17 amino acids. V lost 4 bases and J lost 2; bases outside the gene matches: 7. Per the germline V gene, CDR1 is SGHAT and CDR2 is FQNNGV. CDR3 in DNA: TGTGCCAGCAGCTCCTCCGGGACAGGGGGCCTCACAGATACGCAGTATTTT. It encodes CASSSSGTGGLTDTQYF.

This chain joins TRBV9 and TRBJ1-2; D is unclear. The CDR3 contains 15 residues. Germline CDR1 is SGDLS and CDR2 is YYNGEE. The V gene lost 0 bases and the J gene lost 4 bases, with 13 bases spanning the gap. The CDR3 here is CASSVGRNSFYGYTF. CDR3 in DNA: TGTGCCAGCAGCGTAGGGCGGAATTCCTTCTATGGCTACACCTTC.

The rearrangement uses TRBV24-1 and TRBJ2-2, with D possibly TRBD2 on 5 matching bases. V lost 3 bases to trimming and J lost 5 bases, with 21 bases between them. This CDR3 comprises 18 residues. Germline loops: CDR1 KGHDR, CDR2 SFDVKD. The CDR3 is CATSDRPYRGSWTGELFF. Here the CDR3 DNA reads TGTGCCACCAGTGATAGACCTTACCGGGGTTCCTGGACCGGGGAGCTGTTTTTT.

The chain uses TRBV28 and TRBJ1-2; D gene unclear. Trimming stripped 5 bases from V and 2 bases from J, with 12 bases between. CDR1 and CDR2 (germline): MDHEN, SYDVKM. The CDR3 loop spans 14 amino acids. The chain's CDR3 is CASSTPSGNYGYTF. The CDR3 region has the DNA TGTGCCAGCAGTACTCCCTCCGGGAACTATGGCTACACCTTC.

V gene TRBV10-3 combines with J gene TRBJ2-6, with 10 bases matching TRBD2. The CDR3 spans 18 residues. V dropped 4 bases and J dropped 0; count of bases not matched to a gene: 6. Germline V gene data show CDR1 as ENHRY and CDR2 as SYGVKD. The CDR3 reads CAISGASGGSSGANVLTF. The CDR3 DNA reads TGTGCCATCAGTGGGGCTAGCGGGGGAAGCTCTGGGGCCAACGTCCTGACTTTC.

CDR3 sequence: CASSKRGSDTVHNEQFF. The CDR3 DNA reads as TGTGCCAGCAGCAAAAGGGGGTCAGACACGGTCCACAATGAGCAGTTCTTC. The chain links TRBV21-1 to TRBJ2-1; TRBD1, as called in the table, went unchecked against the DNA. TRBV21-1 is described as a pseudogene. CDR3 length equals 17 residues.

V is TRBV5-1 and J is TRBJ2-5, with D uncertain. The CDR3 has 11 residues. V was clipped by 1 base and J by 5 bases, with 3 bases between them. Germline lookup yields CDR1 SGHRS and CDR2 YFSETQ. The DNA for the CDR3 is TGCGCCAGCAGCTTGTCGGAGACCCAGTACTTC. Translated: CASSLSETQYF.

The J gene is TRBJ1-3, the V gene TRBV7-8; D is unclear. V was trimmed by 2 bases and J by 2 bases, leaving 16 bases between them. Germline V gene sequence: CDR1 SGHVS, CDR2 FQNEAQ. This CDR3 is 17 amino acids long. CDR3 protein: CASSLSFRGTPGNTIYF. The CDR3 DNA is TGTGCCAGCAGCTTATCGTTTCGGGGAACACCTGGAAACACCATATATTTT.

This sequence joins TRBV7-8 and TRBJ1-6; 8 nucleotides align to TRBD1. The J segment lost 11 bases and the V segment lost 5 bases, leaving 8 bases of the junction unmatched. Germline V gives CDR1 SGHVS, CDR2 FQNEAQ. CDR3 size: 14 residues. The CDR3 DNA sequence: TGTGCCAGCAGCCTCTCGCACAGGGGGGCACCCCTCCACTTT. Encoded protein: CASSLSHRGAPLHF.

This sequence joins TRBV7-6 and TRBJ1-1; TRBD1 aligns across 9 bases. Germline CDR1 is SGHVS and CDR2 is FNYEAQ. CDR3 length: 15 residues. Germline trimming cut 5 bases from V and 1 base from J; bases unmatched to any gene: 5. The CDR3 sequence is CASSHSTGGNTEAFF. CDR3 sequence (DNA): TGTGCCAGCAGCCATTCGACAGGGGGGAACACTGAAGCTTTCTTT.

The genes are TRBV21-1 and TRBJ2-1; the D call TRBD2 from the table was never checked on the DNA. TRBV21-1 is recorded as a pseudogene. The CDR3 is made up of 15 amino acids. As DNA, the CDR3 is TGTGCCAGCCTACAGCGGGGGGGACGTAACAATGAGCAGTTCTTC. Translation: CASLQRGGRNNEQFF.

The chain is built from TRBV9 and TRBJ2-1; no definite D call. V gave up 4 bases and J gave up 4 bases, with 3 bases separating them. This CDR3 spans 11 amino acids. Per the germline V gene, CDR1 is SGDLS and CDR2 is YYNGEE. CDR3 DNA: TGTGCCAGCAGCCTATACAATGAGCAGTTCTTC. Encoded protein: CASSLYNEQFF.

V gene TRBV9 combines with J gene TRBJ1-2, with 7 bases fitting TRBD1. The J segment lost 6 bases and the V segment lost 0 bases, leaving 8 bases of the junction unmatched. There are 15 residues in the CDR3. CDR1 is SGDLS, CDR2 YYNGEE, per germline. Written as DNA, the CDR3 is TGTGCCAGCAGCGTAGCCCCAGGGGGTATCGATGGCTACACCTTC. The encoded protein is CASSVAPGGIDGYTF.

The chain links TRBV7-8 to TRBJ2-5; TRBD1 matches at 7 bases. The length of the CDR3 is 17 residues. Germline assignment: CDR1 SGHVS and CDR2 FQNEAQ. V was clipped by 2 bases and J by 1 base; unmatched bases: 10. The CDR3: CASSLKRGTAIQETQYF. The DNA of the CDR3 is TGTGCCAGCAGCTTAAAAAGAGGGACAGCTATCCAAGAGACCCAGTACTTC. Together with reference TRBV7-8 and TRBJ2-5, the CDR3 gives the full variable domain: GAGVSQSPRYKVAKRGQDVALRCDPISGHVSLFWYQQALGQGPEFLTYFQNEAQLDKSGLPSDRFFAERPEGSVSTLKIQRTQQEDSAVYLCASSLKRGTAIQETQYFGPGTRLLVL.

V is TRBV11-2 and J is TRBJ2-2, with 7 bases that match TRBD1. The CDR3 totals 14 residues. After removal of 3 bases from V and 4 bases from J, the junction contained 2 bases not matched to a gene. Germline-derived CDR1 and CDR2 are SGHAT and FQNNGV. The CDR3 spells CASSFDRVTGELFF. The CDR3 DNA is TGTGCCAGCAGCTTTGACAGGGTCACCGGGGAGCTGTTTTTT.

The chain carries TRBV4-1 and TRBJ2-7; no definite D call. The CDR3 is 13 amino acids. Germline assignment: CDR1 MGHRA and CDR2 YSYEKL. V was cut by 1 base and J by 4 bases, with 8 bases left in between. This CDR3 is CASSQGGFYEQYF. CDR3 nucleotide sequence: TGCGCCAGCAGCCAAGGAGGATTTTACGAGCAGTACTTC.

The chain combines TRBV5-4 with TRBJ2-7; the match to TRBD1 covers 7 bases. CDR3 size: 14 residues. The trim removed 2 bases at V and 7 bases at J, leaving 9 bases unmatched. From germline, CDR1 is SGHNT and CDR2 YYREEE (reference sequence). CDR3 in amino acids: CASSLTTGSDEQYF. The CDR3 DNA reads TGTGCCAGCAGCTTAACGACAGGGTCGGATGAGCAGTACTTC.

The chain couples TRBV6-5 to TRBJ2-2; the D gene is possibly TRBD2 (5 bases). V shed 1 base and J shed 4 bases, with 7 bases lying between them. The V gene's germline CDR1 is MNHEY and CDR2 SVGAGI. The CDR3 totals 14 residues. The CDR3 loop is CASSYWAGTGELFF. CDR3 DNA sequence: TGTGCCAGCAGTTACTGGGCGGGCACCGGGGAGCTGTTTTTT.

The chain uses TRBV27 and TRBJ2-7; 8 nucleotides match TRBD1. The germline V gene has CDR1 MNHEY and CDR2 SMNVEV (reference sequence). The CDR3 is made up of 14 amino acids. After removal of 4 bases from V and 7 bases from J, the junction contained 9 bases not matched to a gene. As DNA, the CDR3 is TGTGCCAGCAGTTCCGGACAGGGCAGGGTAGAGCAGTACTTC. It codes for CASSSGQGRVEQYF.

The genes are TRBV5-1 and TRBJ2-7, with 9 bases aligning to TRBD1. With V trimmed by 4 bases and J by 2 bases, 10 bases remained unmatched. The germline gives CDR1 SGHRS, CDR2 YFSETQ. This CDR3 comprises 16 residues. CDR3 in DNA: TGCGCCAGCAGCGGATCAACAGGGGGCCCTCCCTACGAGCAGTACTTC. Translating it yields CASSGSTGGPPYEQYF.